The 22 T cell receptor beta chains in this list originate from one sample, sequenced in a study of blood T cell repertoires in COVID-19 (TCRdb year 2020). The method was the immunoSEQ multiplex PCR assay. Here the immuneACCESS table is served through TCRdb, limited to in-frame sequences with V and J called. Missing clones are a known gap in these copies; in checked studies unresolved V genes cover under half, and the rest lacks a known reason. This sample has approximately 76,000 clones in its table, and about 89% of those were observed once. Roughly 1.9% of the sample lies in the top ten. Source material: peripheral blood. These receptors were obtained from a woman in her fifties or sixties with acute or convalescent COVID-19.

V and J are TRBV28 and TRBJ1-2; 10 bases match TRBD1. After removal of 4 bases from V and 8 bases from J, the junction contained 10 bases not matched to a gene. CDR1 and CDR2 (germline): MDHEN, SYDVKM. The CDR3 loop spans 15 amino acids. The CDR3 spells CASSSPRQGAFGYTF. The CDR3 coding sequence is TGTGCCAGCAGTTCCCCTCGACAGGGGGCGTTCGGCTACACCTTC.

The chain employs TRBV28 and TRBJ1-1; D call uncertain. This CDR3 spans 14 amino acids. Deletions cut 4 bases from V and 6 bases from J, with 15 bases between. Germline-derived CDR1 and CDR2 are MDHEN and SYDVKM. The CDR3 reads CASSSSPRRAEAFF. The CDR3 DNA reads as TGTGCCAGCAGTTCATCCCCTCGTCGGGCTGAAGCTTTCTTT.

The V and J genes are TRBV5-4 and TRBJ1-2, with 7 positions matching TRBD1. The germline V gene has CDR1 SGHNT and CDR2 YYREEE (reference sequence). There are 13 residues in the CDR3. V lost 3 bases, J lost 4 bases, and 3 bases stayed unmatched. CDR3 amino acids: CASSSTGSYGYTF. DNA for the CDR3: TGTGCCAGCAGCTCGACAGGGAGCTATGGCTACACCTTC.

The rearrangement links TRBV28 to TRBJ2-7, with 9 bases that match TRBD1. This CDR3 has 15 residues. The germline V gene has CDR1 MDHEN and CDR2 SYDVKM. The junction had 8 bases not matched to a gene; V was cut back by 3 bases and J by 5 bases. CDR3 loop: CASSLVQGAFDEQYF. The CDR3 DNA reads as TGTGCCAGCAGTTTGGTACAGGGGGCGTTCGACGAGCAGTACTTC.

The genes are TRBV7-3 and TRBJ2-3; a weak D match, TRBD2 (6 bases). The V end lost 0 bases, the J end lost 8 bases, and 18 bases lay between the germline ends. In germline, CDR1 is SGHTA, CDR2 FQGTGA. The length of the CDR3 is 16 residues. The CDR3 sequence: CASSLTMGGLEGTQYF. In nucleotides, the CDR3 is TGTGCCAGCAGCTTAACCATGGGCGGATTGGAGGGTACGCAGTATTTT. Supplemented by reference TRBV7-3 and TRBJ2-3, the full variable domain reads GAGVSQTPSNKVTEKGKYVELRCDPISGHTALYWYRQSLGQGPEFLIYFQGTGAADDSGLPNDRFFAVRPEGSVSTLKIQRTERGDSAVYLCASSLTMGGLEGTQYFGPGTRLTVL.

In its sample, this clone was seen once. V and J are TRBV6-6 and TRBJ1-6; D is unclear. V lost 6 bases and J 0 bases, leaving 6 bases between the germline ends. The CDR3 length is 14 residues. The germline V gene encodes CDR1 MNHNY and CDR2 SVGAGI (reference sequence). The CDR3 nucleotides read TGTGCCAGCAGAGAGGGCTCCTATAATTCACCCCTCCACTTT. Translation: CASREGSYNSPLHF.

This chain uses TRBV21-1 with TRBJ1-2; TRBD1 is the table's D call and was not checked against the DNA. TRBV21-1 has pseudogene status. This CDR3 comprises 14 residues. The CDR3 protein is CASSKQGHGIGYTF. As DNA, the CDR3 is TGTGCCAGCAGCAAACAGGGTCACGGTATTGGCTACACCTTC.

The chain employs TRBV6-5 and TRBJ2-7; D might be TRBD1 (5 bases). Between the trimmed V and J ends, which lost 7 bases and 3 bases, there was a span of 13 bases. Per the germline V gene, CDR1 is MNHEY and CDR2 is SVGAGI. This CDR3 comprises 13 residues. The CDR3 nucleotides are TGTGCCAGCACGGACACGACGGTCTACGAGCAGTACTTC. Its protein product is CASTDTTVYEQYF.

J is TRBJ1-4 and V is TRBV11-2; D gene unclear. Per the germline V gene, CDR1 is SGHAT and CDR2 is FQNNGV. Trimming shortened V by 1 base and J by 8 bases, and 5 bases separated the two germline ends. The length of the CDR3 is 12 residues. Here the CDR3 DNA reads TGTGCCAGCAGCTTAGTTGCGGAAAAACTGTTTTTT. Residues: CASSLVAEKLFF.

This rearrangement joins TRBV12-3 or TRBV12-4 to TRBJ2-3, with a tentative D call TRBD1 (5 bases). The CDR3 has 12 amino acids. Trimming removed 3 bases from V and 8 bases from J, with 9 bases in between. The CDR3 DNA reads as TGTGCCAGCAGTTTTGTCAGGGCTACGCAGTATTTT. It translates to CASSFVRATQYF.

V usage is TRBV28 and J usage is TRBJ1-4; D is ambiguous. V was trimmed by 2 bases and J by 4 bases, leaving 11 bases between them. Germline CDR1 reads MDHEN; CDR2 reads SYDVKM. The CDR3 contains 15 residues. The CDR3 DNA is TGTGCCAGCAGTTTAGCCACAGCCCATAATGAAAAACTGTTTTTT. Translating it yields CASSLATAHNEKLFF.

The CDR3 spells CASSQSGLEPQHF. CDR3 bases: TGTGCCAGCAGCCAATCAGGGCTAGAGCCCCAGCATTTT. The rearrangement joins TRBV3-1 (or the pseudogene TRBV3-2) to TRBJ1-5; weak D call: TRBD1 (5 bases). The CDR3 sequence is 13 residues long. In germline, CDR1 is LGHDT, CDR2 YNNKEL (reference sequence). With 2 bases removed from V and 8 bases from J, the gap between germline ends came to 10 bases.

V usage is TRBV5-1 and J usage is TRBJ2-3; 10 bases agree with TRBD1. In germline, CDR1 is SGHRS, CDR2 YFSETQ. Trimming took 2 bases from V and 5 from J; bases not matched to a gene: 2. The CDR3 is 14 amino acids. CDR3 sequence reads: CASSFGTGVDTQYF. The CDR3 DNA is TGCGCCAGCAGCTTCGGGACAGGGGTAGATACGCAGTATTTT.

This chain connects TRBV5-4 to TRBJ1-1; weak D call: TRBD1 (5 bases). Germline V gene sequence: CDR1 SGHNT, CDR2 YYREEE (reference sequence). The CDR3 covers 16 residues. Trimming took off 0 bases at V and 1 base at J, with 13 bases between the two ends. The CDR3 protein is CASSLGGLRENTEAFF. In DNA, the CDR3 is TGTGCCAGCAGCTTGGGGGGACTCCGCGAGAACACTGAAGCTTTCTTT.

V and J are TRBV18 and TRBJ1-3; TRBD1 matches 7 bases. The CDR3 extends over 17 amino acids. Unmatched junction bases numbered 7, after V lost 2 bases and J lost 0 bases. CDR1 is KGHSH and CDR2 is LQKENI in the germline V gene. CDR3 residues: CASSPETGAPSGNTIYF. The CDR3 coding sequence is TGTGCCAGCTCACCAGAAACAGGGGCCCCCTCTGGAAACACCATATATTTT.

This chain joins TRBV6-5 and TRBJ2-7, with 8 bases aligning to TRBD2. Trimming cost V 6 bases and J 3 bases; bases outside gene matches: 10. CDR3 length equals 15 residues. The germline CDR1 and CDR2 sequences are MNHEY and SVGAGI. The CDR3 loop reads CASSLGAGVLYEQYF. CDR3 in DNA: TGTGCCAGCAGCCTTGGAGCGGGAGTCCTCTACGAGCAGTACTTC.

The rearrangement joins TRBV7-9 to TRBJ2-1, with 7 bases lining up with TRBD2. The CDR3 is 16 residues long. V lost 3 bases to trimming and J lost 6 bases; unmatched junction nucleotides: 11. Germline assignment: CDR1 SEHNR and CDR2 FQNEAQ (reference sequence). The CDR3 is CASSLGEGLVANEQFF. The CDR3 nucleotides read TGTGCCAGCAGCTTGGGGGAGGGACTTGTGGCCAATGAGCAGTTCTTC. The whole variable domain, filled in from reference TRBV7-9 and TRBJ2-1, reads DTGVSQNPRHKITKRGQNVTFRCDPISEHNRLYWYRQTLGQGPEFLTYFQNEAQLEKSRLLSDRFSAERPKGSFSTLEIQRTEQGDSAMYLCASSLGEGLVANEQFFGPGTRLTVL.

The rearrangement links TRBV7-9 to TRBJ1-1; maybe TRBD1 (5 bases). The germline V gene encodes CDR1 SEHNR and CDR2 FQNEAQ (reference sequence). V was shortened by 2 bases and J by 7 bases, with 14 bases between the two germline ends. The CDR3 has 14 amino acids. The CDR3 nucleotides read TGTGCCAGCAGCTTACATAACAGCGGGGGTGAAGCTTTCTTT. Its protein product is CASSLHNSGGEAFF.

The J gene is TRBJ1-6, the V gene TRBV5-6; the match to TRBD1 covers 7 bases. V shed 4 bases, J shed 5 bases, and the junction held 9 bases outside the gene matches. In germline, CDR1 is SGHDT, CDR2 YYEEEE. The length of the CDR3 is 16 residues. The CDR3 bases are TGTGCCAGCAGCCACGACAGGGAGGTAGATAATTCACCCCTCCACTTT. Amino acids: CASSHDREVDNSPLHF.

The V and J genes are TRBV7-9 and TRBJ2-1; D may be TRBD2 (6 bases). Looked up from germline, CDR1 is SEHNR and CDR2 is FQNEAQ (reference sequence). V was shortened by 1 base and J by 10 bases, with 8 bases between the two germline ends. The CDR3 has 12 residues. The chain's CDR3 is CASSLEAGEQFF. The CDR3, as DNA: TGTGCCAGCAGCTTAGAGGCGGGGGAGCAGTTCTTC.

The CDR3 DNA is TGTGCCAGTAGTATCTACCTAGGAACTAATGAAAAACTGTTTTTT. Its translation is CASSIYLGTNEKLFF. The rearrangement links TRBV19 to TRBJ1-4; D call uncertain. V lost 3 bases, J lost 1 base, and 9 bases lay in between. Germline CDR1 and CDR2: LNHDA and SQIVND (reference sequence). The CDR3 totals 15 residues.

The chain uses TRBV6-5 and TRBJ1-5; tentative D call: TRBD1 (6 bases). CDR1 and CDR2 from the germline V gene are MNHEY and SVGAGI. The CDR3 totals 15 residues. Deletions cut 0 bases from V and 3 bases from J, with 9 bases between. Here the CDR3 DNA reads TGTGCCAGCAGTTACTCCTGGACAGACAATCAGCCCCAGCATTTT. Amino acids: CASSYSWTDNQPQHF.